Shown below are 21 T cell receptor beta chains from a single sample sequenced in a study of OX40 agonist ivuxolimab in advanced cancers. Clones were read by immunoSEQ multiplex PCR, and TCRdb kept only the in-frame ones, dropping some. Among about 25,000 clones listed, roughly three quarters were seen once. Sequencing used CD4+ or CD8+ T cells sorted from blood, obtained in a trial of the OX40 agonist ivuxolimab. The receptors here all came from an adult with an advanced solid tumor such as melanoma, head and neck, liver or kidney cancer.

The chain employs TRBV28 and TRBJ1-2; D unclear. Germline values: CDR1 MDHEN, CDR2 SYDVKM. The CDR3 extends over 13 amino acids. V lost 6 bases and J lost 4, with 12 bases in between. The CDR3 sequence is CASSRTSFYGYTF. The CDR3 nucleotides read TGTGCCAGCAGCCGAACATCCTTCTATGGCTACACCTTC.

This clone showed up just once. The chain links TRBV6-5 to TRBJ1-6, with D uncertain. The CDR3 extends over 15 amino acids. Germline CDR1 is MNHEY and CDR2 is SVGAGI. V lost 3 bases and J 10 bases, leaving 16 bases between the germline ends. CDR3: CASSYRADGLSPLHF. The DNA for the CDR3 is TGTGCCAGCAGTTATCGGGCGGACGGATTATCACCCCTCCACTTT.

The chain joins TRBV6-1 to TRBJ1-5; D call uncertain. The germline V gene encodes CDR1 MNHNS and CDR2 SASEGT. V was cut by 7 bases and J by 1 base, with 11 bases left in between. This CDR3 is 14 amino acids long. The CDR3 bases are TGTGCCAGCACCTCTATAGGGAGCAATCAGCCCCAGCATTTT. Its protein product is CASTSIGSNQPQHF.

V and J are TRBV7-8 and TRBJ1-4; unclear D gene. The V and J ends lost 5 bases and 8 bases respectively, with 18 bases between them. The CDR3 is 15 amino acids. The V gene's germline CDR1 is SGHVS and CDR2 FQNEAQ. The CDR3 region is CASSPSGGMGEKLFF. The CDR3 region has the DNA TGTGCCAGCAGCCCATCGGGAGGCATGGGGGAAAAACTGTTTTTT.

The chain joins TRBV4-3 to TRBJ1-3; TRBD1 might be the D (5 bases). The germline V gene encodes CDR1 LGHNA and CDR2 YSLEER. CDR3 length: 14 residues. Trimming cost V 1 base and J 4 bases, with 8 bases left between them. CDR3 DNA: TGCGCCAGCAGCCAAGTCAGGGCGGGAAACACCATATATTTT. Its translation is CASSQVRAGNTIYF.

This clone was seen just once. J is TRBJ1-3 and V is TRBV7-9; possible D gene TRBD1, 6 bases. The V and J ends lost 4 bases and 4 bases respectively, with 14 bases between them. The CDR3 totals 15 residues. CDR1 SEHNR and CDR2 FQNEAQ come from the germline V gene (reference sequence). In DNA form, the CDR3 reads TGTGCCAGCAGCTGGAACAGGGAAGGCGGAAACACCATATATTTT. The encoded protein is CASSWNREGGNTIYF.

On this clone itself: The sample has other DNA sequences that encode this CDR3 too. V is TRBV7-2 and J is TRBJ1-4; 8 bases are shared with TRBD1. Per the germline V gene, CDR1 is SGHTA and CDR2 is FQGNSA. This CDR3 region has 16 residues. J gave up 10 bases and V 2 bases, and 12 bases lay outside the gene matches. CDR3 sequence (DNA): TGTGCCAGCAGCTTACCGGGACAGGACGTGTTAGGAAAACTGTTTTTT. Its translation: CASSLPGQDVLGKLFF.

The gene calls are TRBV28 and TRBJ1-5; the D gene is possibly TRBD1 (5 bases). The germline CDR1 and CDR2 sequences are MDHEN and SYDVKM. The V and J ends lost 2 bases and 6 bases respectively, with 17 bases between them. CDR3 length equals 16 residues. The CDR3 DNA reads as TGTGCCAGCAGTTTAAGTTCGAGCAGGGTGCGTCAGCCCCAGCATTTT. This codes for CASSLSSSRVRQPQHF.

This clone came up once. CDR3 nucleotide sequence: TGTGCCAGTAGTTCCCTGATTCTTTCTGAAGCTTTCTTT. Its protein product is CASSSLILSEAFF. This chain links TRBV19 with TRBJ1-1; no clear D gene. The CDR3 spans 13 residues. Germline loops: CDR1 LNHDA, CDR2 SQIVND (reference sequence). Deletions cut 5 bases from V and 6 bases from J, with 13 bases between.

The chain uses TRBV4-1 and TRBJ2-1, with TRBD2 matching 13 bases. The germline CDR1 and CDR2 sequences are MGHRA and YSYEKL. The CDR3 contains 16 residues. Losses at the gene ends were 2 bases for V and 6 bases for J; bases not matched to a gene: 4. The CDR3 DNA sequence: TGCGCCAGCAGCCAAAGTAGACTAGCGGGGGGCAATGAGCAGTTCTTC. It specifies CASSQSRLAGGNEQFF.

In DNA, the CDR3 is TGTGCCAGTAGTATTCTTGCGGACAGCAGTTCTGGAAACACCATATATTTT. Translation: CASSILADSSSGNTIYF. The chain carries TRBV19 and TRBJ1-3, with a weak D call TRBD1 (6 bases). The V and J ends lost 3 bases and 1 base respectively, with 16 bases between them. CDR1 is LNHDA, CDR2 SQIVND, per germline (reference sequence). This CDR3 contains 17 residues.

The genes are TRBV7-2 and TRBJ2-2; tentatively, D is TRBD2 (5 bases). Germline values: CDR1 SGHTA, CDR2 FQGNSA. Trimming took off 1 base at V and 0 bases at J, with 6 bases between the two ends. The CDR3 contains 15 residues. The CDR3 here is CASSLELANTGELFF. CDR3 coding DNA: TGTGCCAGCAGCTTAGAACTAGCGAACACCGGGGAGCTGTTTTTT.

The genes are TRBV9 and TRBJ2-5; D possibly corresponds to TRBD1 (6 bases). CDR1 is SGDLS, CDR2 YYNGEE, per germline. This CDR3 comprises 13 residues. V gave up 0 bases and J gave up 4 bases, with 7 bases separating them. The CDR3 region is CASSVGGGETQYF. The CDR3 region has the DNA TGTGCCAGCAGCGTAGGAGGGGGAGAGACCCAGTACTTC.

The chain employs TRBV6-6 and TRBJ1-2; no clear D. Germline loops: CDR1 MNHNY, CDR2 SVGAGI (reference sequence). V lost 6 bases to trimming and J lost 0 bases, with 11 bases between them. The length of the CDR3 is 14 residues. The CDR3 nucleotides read TGTGCCAGCAGAACAGCCGCCACTAACTATGGCTACACCTTC. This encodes CASRTAATNYGYTF.

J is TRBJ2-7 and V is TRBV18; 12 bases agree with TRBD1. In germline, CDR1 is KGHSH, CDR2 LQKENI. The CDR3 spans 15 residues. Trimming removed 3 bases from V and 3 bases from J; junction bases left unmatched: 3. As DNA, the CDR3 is TGTGCCAGCTCACCCCGGGACAGGGGGCGCTACGAGCAGTACTTC. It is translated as CASSPRDRGRYEQYF.

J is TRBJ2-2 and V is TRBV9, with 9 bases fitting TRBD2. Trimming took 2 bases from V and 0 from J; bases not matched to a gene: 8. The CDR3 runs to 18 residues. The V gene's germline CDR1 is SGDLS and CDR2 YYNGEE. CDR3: CASSVGLAGNSNTGELFF. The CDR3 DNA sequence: TGTGCCAGCAGCGTGGGGCTAGCGGGGAACTCGAACACCGGGGAGCTGTTTTTT.

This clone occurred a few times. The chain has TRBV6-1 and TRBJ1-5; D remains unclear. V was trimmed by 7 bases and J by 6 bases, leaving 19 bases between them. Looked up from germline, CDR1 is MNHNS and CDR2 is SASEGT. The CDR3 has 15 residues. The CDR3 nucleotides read TGTGCCAGCACCACGACCGGGTACATCAGTCAGCCCCAGCATTTT. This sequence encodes CASTTTGYISQPQHF.

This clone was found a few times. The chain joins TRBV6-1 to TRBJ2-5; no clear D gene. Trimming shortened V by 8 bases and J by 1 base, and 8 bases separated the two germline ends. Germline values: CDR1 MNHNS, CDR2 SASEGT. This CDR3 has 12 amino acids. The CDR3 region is CASLGPQETQYF. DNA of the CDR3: TGTGCCAGCCTAGGGCCCCAAGAGACCCAGTACTTC.

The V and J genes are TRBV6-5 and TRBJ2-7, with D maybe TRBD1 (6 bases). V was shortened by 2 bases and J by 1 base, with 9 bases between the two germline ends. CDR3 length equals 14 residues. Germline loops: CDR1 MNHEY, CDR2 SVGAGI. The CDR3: CASSYDRRSYEQYF. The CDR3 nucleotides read TGTGCCAGCAGTTACGACAGGAGGTCCTACGAGCAGTACTTC.

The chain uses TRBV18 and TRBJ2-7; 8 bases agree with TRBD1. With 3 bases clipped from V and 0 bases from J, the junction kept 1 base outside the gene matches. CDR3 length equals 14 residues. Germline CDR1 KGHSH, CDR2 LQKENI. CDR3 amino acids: CASSPGTGSYEQYF. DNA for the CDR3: TGTGCCAGCTCACCGGGGACAGGCTCCTACGAGCAGTACTTC. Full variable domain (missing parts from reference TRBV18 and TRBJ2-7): NAGVMQNPRHLVRRRGQEARLRCSPMKGHSHVYWYRQLPEEGLKFMVYLQKENIIDESGMPKERFSAEFPKEGPSILRIQQVVRGDSAAYFCASSPGTGSYEQYFGPGTRLTVT.

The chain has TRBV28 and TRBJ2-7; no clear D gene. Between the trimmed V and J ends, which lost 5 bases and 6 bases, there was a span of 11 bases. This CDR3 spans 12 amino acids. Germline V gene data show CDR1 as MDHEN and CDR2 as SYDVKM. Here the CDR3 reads CASSAPPREQYF. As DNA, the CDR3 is TGTGCCAGCAGTGCCCCCCCACGCGAGCAGTACTTC.